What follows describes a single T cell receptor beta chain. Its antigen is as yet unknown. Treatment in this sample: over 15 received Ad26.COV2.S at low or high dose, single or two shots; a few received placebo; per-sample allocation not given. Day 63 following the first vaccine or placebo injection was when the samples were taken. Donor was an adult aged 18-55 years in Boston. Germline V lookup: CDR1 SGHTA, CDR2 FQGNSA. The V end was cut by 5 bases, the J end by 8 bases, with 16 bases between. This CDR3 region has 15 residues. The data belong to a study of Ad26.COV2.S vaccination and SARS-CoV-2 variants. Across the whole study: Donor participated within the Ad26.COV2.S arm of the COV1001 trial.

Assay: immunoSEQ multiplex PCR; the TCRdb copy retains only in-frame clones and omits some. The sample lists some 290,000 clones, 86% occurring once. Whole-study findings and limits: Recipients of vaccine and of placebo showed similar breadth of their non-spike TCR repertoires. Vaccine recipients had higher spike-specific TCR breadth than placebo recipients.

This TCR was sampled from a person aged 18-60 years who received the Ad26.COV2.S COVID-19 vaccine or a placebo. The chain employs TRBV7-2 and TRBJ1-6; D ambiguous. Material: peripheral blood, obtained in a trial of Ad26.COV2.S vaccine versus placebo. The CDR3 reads CASSQLHAAHSPLHF. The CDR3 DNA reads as TGTGCCAGCAGCCAGCTCCACGCAGCCCATTCACCCCTCCACTTT.